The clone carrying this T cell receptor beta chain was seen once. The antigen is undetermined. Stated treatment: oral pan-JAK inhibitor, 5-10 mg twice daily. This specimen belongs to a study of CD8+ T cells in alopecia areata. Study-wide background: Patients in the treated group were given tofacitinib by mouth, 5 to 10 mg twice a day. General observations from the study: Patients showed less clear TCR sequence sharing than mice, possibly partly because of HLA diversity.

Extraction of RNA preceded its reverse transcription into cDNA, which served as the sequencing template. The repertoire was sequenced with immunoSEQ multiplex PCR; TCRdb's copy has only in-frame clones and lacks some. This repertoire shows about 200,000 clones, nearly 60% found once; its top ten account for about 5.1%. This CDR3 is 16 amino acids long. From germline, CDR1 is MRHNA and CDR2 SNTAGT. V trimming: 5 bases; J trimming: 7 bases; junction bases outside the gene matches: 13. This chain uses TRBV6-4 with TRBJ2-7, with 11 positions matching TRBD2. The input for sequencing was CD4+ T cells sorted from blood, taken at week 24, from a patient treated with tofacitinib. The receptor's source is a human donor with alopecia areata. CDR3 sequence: CASSSGSSGGIGEQYF. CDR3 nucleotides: TGTGCCAGCAGTTCTGGTTCTAGCGGGGGGATCGGTGAGCAGTACTTC.